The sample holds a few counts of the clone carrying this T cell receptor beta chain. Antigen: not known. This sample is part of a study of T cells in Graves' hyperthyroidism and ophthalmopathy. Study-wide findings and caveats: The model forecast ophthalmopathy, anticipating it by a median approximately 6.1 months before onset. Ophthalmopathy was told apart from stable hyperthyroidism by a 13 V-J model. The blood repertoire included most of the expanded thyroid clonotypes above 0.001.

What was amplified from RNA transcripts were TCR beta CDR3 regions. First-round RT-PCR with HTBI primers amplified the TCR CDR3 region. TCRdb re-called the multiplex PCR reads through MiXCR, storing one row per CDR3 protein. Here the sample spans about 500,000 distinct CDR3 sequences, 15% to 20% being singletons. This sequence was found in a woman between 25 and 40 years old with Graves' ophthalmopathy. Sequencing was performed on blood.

The CDR3 sequence is CSAARVANVLTF. Written as DNA, the CDR3 is TGCAGTGCAGCTAGAGTGGCCAACGTCCTGACTTTC. The chain employs TRBV20-1 and TRBJ2-6; unclear D gene. This CDR3 has 12 amino acids. V was shortened by 6 bases and J by 6 bases, with 9 bases between the two germline ends. CDR1 is DFQATT and CDR2 is SNEGSKA in the germline V gene (reference sequence).